This entry concerns a single T cell receptor beta chain. Its antigen is still unknown. The data derive from a study of cytomegalovirus exposure and HLA in healthy donors. With 60 Vbeta and 13 Jbeta primers, the PCR was carried out. Assay: immunoSEQ multiplex PCR; the TCRdb copy retains only in-frame clones and omits some. Of some 28,000 clones listed, 60% to 80% are singletons. General study findings and limits: Among TCR sequences, most were rare, though some public TCRs appeared in many donors. TCR beta chains numbering more than 150 were designated cytomegalovirus-associated.

The sequenced material came from PBMCs. This receptor was identified in a male donor in good health and CMV-seropositive.

DNA of the CDR3: TGCGCCAGCAGCTTGGAGGGACTTGAAGCTTTCTTT. It codes for CASSLEGLEAFF. This chain links TRBV5-1 with TRBJ1-1; D possibly corresponds to TRBD1 (5 bases). Trimming took off 0 bases at V and 7 bases at J, with 7 bases between the two ends. The CDR3 loop spans 12 amino acids. The germline gives CDR1 SGHRS, CDR2 YFSETQ.